This TCR beta chain was observed in a study of blood T cell repertoires in COVID-19. Study information: The cDNA or gDNA used as material had been derived from T cells, B-cell-depleted T cells, or PBMCs.

The CDR3 is made up of 15 amino acids. Trimming removed 0 bases from V and 2 bases from J, with 7 bases in between. Germline V gives CDR1 KGHSH, CDR2 LQKENI. The table lists this clone with a count of one. Recruitment covered about two dozen US areas and drew participants whose ages spanned about 18 to 90 years. Per the authors' pipeline: Using reference gene primer amplification, nucleated cell counts were estimated. Measured with immunoSEQ multiplex PCR; TCRdb has only the in-frame clones, and not every one. The V and J calls and the clone size are those of that table, but D and trimming were determined from the DNA. The sample has 150,000 to 200,000 clones; over 75% are singletons.

The sequence was collected from a human donor with acute COVID-19. The donor label of this sample is uncertain. Sequenced input: PBMCs or T cells enriched from blood (not recorded which). The genes are TRBV18 and TRBJ1-4; D perhaps matches TRBD1 (5 bases). The CDR3 loop reads CASSPPGGTNEKLFF. In DNA, the CDR3 is TGTGCCAGCTCACCACCCGGGGGGACTAATGAAAAACTGTTTTTT.